This TCR beta chain was found in a study of shared clonotypes between healthy human individuals (dated by TCRdb to 2019 to 2021). Background on the whole study: A couple of women and a few men aged 18 to 49 years were included in the cohort. Different laboratories and diverse techniques were used to prepare libraries and sequence TCR repertoires, to increase sequencing depth and limit assay-specific biases. To estimate repertoire size and how much clonotypes are shared between individuals, the study performed deep sequencing of blood TCR repertoires from about 5 healthy adults. Per donor, leukapheresis produced somewhere between about 0.94 and 8.9 billion PBMCs. For each donor, CD4 naive and CD4 memory were each run on three plates, CD8 naive on two plates, and CD8 memory on one plate.

Healthy HIV-negative adults with no recently reported acute infections or vaccinations were included as donors. All donors were Caucasian adults living in Nashville, Tennessee, USA. CD4+ T cells were enriched by magnetic negative selection, after which naive cells were positively selected on CD45RA and the negative fraction was taken as the memory subset. After blood collection by leukapheresis, PBMCs were isolated using Ficoll-Histopaque density gradient centrifugation and then cryopreserved in the vapor phase of liquid nitrogen. Purity and quantity of every magnetically sorted T cell population were checked by analytical flow cytometry. From each sorted fraction, genomic DNA was isolated and quantified by UV absorbance on a Nanodrop 2000c. Using the deep immunoSEQ assay, TCR CDR3 regions were amplified from genomic DNA by multiplex PCR. Extracted genomic DNA from each cell subset was distributed evenly across all wells of several immunoSEQ 96-well plates, and each plate was treated as a replicate. Each replicate PCR for sorted subsets received about 220 ng genomic DNA, equal to tens of thousands of T cell genomes. The purified libraries were quantified using a Qubit 3.0 fluorometer, sized with a Bioanalyzer 2100, and then quantified again using the KAPA Library Quantification kit. Each immunoSEQ 96-well plate was sequenced on its own single-read 150-cycle Illumina NextSeq 550 flow cell. On the study's bioinformatics: The immunoSEQ output contained only junctional sequences without quality scores, so filtering could not match that applied to full-length reads. To assign V/J genes and CDR3, sequences were annotated against IMGT germline references using PyIR, a Python wrapper for IgBLAST v1.9. Reads with weak V/J assignments (E-value above 1e-6), missing CDR3, stop codons, out-of-frame junctions, or ambiguous translated residues were removed. V3J clonotypes were defined as sequences sharing the same inferred V gene, J gene, and CDR3 amino acid sequence. Percentage overlap between repertoires was computed as shared unique clonotypes divided by the size of the smaller repertoire. Repertoire richness was assessed with RTK rarefaction, the Chao1 estimator, and Recon v2.1 estimates of unobserved clonotypes. Generation probabilities were computed with OLGA for all TCRbeta clonotypes obtained by the gDNA method from several donors. TCRdb carries this immuneACCESS record with in-frame sequences only. Its versions omit some clonotypes, under half of them owing to an unresolved V gene in the studies checked, with the rest unexplained. Clone size and the V and J calls come from that table; the DNA yielded D and trimming. Present in this sample are about 360,000 clones, 73% of which were seen just once. The ten top clones hold more than 9% of the sample.

As for this clone: Its antigen target is currently unknown. Base qualities were left out, and no much larger clone turns up one base away.

Study-level results and caveats: Compared with non-shared clonotypes, clonotypes shared by all four sorted-subset donors had higher generation probabilities. Sharing across a handful of donors was observed for around 4.8% of naive CD4, around 3.5% of naive CD8, 2% to 2.5% of memory CD4, and about 0.4% of memory CD8 clonotypes. Pairwise subsampling led to the expectation that sequencing depth would affect the degree of clonotype sharing among donors. Estimated clonotype richness was generally larger for naive than for memory subsets. Sampling was limited to blood, and TCR repertoires in tissue likely differ from TCR repertoires in blood. The small number of donors limited the genetic and exposure-history diversity represented. Incomplete sequencing was indicated by rarefaction of sorted-subset datasets, despite the large sequencing depth.

The clonotype was recovered from a man younger than 40 in good health. The sample consisted of memory CD4+ T cells sorted from blood. Explained via the paper, the cell subset or site label denotes: CD45RA-negative fraction.

The CDR3 has the sequence CSVETLTARHEQFF. In nucleotides, the sequence is TGCAGCGTTGAAACCCTAACGGCAAGGCATGAGCAGTTCTTC. The sequence is built from TRBV29-1 and TRBJ2-1, with the D gene uncertain. The germline V gene specifies SQVTM as CDR1 and ANQGSEA as CDR2. V is reduced by 2 bases and J by 8 bases, leaving a spacing of 16 bases between them. The CDR3, cysteine through phenylalanine, is 14 amino acids long. The entry retains the CDR3 DNA only, 42 bases that are in frame from base 1.